This T cell receptor beta chain stems from a study of molecular identifiers for immune sequencing clone quantification. V was shortened by 0 bases and J by 4 bases, with 10 bases between the two germline ends. CDR1 and CDR2 (germline): DFQATT, SNEGSKA (reference sequence). The CDR3 loop spans 14 amino acids. TCRdb fed the PCR reads into MiXCR, producing one record per CDR3 protein. The repertoire includes approximately 550,000 distinct CDR3 sequences, 25% of them detected once, and around 0.79% sits in the top ten. This receptor was obtained from a human donor in good health. Some libraries in this study had Jurkat cell RNA spiked in. The J gene is TRBJ1-5, the V gene TRBV20-1; D is unclear. The sample consisted of naive CD8+ T cells from blood, with Jurkat cell RNA spiked in. Subset given: FACS-sorted CD8+CD4-CCR7+CD45RA+ naive T cells. The CDR3 sequence: CSARDEAANQPQHF. CDR3 DNA: TGCAGTGCTAGAGATGAGGCAGCTAATCAGCCCCAGCATTTT.